This T cell receptor (beta chain) is from a study of early T cells in non-severe SARS-CoV-2 infection. TCRdb redid the calling of the 5' RACE reads with MiXCR, one entry per CDR3 protein. The table records 50,000 to 70,000 distinct CDR3 sequences, roughly 8.4% of them present only once. Germline CDR1 and CDR2: MDHEN and SYDVKM. V gave up 3 bases and J gave up 1 base, with 13 bases separating them. CDR3 length equals 16 residues. This clonotype was detected a few times. This TCR derives from an adult who was a healthcare worker with PCR-confirmed SARS-CoV-2 infection or an uninfected control (not recorded which). What was sequenced was whole blood. The rearrangement uses TRBV28 and TRBJ1-5, with D maybe TRBD1 (6 bases). As DNA, the CDR3 is TGTGCCAGCAGTTTTGGGGGGCGCGGGAGCAATCAGCCCCAGCATTTT. Translation: CASSFGGRGSNQPQHF.